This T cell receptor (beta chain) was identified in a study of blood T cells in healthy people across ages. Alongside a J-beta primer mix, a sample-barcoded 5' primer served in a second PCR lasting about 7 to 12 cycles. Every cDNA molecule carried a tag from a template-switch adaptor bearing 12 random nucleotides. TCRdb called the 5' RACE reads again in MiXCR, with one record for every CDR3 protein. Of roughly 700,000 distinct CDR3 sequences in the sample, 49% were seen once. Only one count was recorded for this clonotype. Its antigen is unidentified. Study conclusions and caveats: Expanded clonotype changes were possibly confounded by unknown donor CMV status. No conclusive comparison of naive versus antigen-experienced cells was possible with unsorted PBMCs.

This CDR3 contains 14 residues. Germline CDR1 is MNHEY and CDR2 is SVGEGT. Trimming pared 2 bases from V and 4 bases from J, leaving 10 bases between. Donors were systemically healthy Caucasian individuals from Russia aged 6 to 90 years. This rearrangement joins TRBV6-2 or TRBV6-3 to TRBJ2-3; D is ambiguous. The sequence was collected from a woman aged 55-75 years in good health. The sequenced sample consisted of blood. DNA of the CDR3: TGTGCCAGCAGTTACGGGTCGGAAGCAGATACGCAGTATTTT. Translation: CASSYGSEADTQYF.